The 29 T cell receptor beta chains listed next were all sequenced from one sample in a study of cytomegalovirus exposure and HLA in healthy donors. The PCR used 60 Vbeta and 13 Jbeta primers. Sequencing used immunoSEQ multiplex PCR; TCRdb keeps in-frame clones, though not all of them. Among 130,000 or so clones listed, more than 8% were seen once. The source material was PBMCs. The receptors shown here come from a man aged 40-49 years in good health and CMV-seronegative.

This clone was observed a handful of times. The V call is TRBV6-1, the J call TRBJ1-3; possible D gene TRBD1, 5 bases. Germline loops: CDR1 MNHNS, CDR2 SASEGT. V lost 1 base and J lost 2, with 6 bases in between. The CDR3 has 14 residues. CDR3 sequence reads: CASSEDRTGNTIYF. As DNA, the CDR3 is TGTGCCAGCAGTGAAGACAGGACTGGAAACACCATATATTTT.

This clone was picked up a small number of times. This rearrangement joins TRBV2 to TRBJ2-1, with TRBD2 matching 8 bases. J was trimmed by 10 bases and V by 3 bases; bases with no gene match: 11. The CDR3 is made up of 15 amino acids. The V gene's germline CDR1 is SNHLY and CDR2 FYNNEI. CDR3 sequence (DNA): TGTGCCAGCAGTGAGGTTGGGCGGGGGGTTAGGGAGCAGTTCTTC. Translating it yields CASSEVGRGVREQFF.

This clone has a handful of counts. DNA of the CDR3: TGTGCCAGCAGTCGGGACAGGGGCTATGAGCAGTTCTTC. As protein: CASSRDRGYEQFF. This chain uses TRBV27 with TRBJ2-1; 10 bases fit TRBD1. Germline lookup yields CDR1 MNHEY and CDR2 SMNVEV (reference sequence). After removal of 5 bases from V and 8 bases from J, the junction contained 3 bases not matched to a gene. The CDR3 has 13 residues.

This clone was observed a single time. This sequence joins TRBV7-2 and TRBJ2-3; possibly TRBD1 for D (6 bases). The CDR3 covers 16 residues. V was pared by 5 bases and J by 5 bases, with 20 bases between. The germline gives CDR1 SGHTA, CDR2 FQGNSA. The DNA of the CDR3 is TGTGCCAGCAGCGGCCGGACTTCCACCAGGGGAGATACGCAGTATTTT. Residues: CASSGRTSTRGDTQYF.

This clone was detected only a few times. CDR3 bases: TGTGCCAGCAGCTCAAAAGCGGGGGGCCTTGAAGAGACCCAGTACTTC. Its translation is CASSSKAGGLEETQYF. The chain links TRBV11-2 to TRBJ2-5, with 9 bases identical to TRBD2. The CDR3 is made up of 16 amino acids. Germline V lookup: CDR1 SGHAT, CDR2 FQNNGV. V shed 4 bases and J 3 bases; nucleotides not matched to a gene: 9.

CDR3 in amino acids: CASSQEQGGSLFF. CDR3 DNA sequence: TGTGCCAGCAGCCAAGAGCAAGGGGGCTCACTGTTTTTT. The V gene is TRBV4-2, the J gene TRBJ1-4, with 7 bases that match TRBD1. The CDR3 is 13 amino acids. V gave up 0 bases and J gave up 13 bases; unmatched junction bases: 5. Germline CDR1 LGHNA, CDR2 YNFKEQ.

V and J are TRBV6-6 and TRBJ2-7; 7 bases map to TRBD2. The CDR3 sequence is 16 residues long. V lost 2 bases to trimming and J lost 6 bases; unmatched junction nucleotides: 13. Germline lookup yields CDR1 MNHNY and CDR2 SVGAGI (reference sequence). This chain's CDR3 is CASSYPTGGNLGEQYF. The CDR3 DNA is TGTGCCAGCAGTTACCCGACGGGAGGCAACCTGGGCGAGCAGTACTTC.

This clone was counted a few times. The CDR3 loop reads CASSCPHESGYF. The CDR3 DNA sequence: TGTGCCAGCAGCTGCCCCCACGAGAGTGGGTACTTC. The chain has TRBV12-1 and TRBJ2-7; the D segment call TRBD2 is taken from the table without a DNA check. TRBV12-1 is labeled a pseudogene. CDR3 size: 12 residues.

The rearrangement links TRBV30 to TRBJ1-5; D is possibly TRBD1 (6 bases). The germline V gene encodes CDR1 GTSNPN and CDR2 SVGIG (reference sequence). This CDR3 is 14 amino acids long. V was trimmed by 0 bases and J by 6 bases, leaving 12 bases between them. The CDR3 DNA sequence: TGTGCCTGGAGTGTAGCAGGGACAACTCAGCCCCAGCATTTT. Amino acid sequence: CAWSVAGTTQPQHF.

This clone has more than one count but fewer than ten. The gene calls are TRBV29-1 and TRBJ2-3; D remains ambiguous. The CDR3 extends over 12 amino acids. Germline CDR1 reads SQVTM; CDR2 reads ANQGSEA. This CDR3 is CSVSTSTDTQYF. The CDR3 DNA reads TGCAGTGTGAGCACCAGCACAGATACGCAGTATTTT.

J is TRBJ1-2 and V is TRBV5-1, with unresolved D. This CDR3 spans 13 amino acids. Germline V gene lookup returns CDR1 SGHRS and CDR2 YFSETQ. Trimming stripped 0 bases from V and 8 bases from J, with 11 bases between. CDR3 loop: CASSLAPNRGYTF. As DNA, the CDR3 is TGCGCCAGCAGCTTGGCCCCCAATCGGGGCTACACCTTC.

This clone was found a few times. The rearrangement links TRBV5-6 to TRBJ2-7; TRBD1 might be the D (6 bases). The CDR3 runs to 15 residues. The V gene lost 0 bases and the J gene lost 0 bases, with 10 bases spanning the gap. The V gene's germline CDR1 is SGHDT and CDR2 YYEEEE. The CDR3 spells CASSLGGLSSYEQYF. CDR3 nucleotides: TGTGCCAGCAGCTTGGGGGGGCTTTCCTCCTACGAGCAGTACTTC.

This rearrangement joins TRBV10-2 to TRBJ1-6; TRBD1 might be the D (5 bases). Looked up from germline, CDR1 is WSHSY and CDR2 is SAAADI. The CDR3 is made up of 13 amino acids. The V end lost 3 bases, the J end lost 11 bases, and 11 bases lay between the germline ends. The CDR3 reads CASSDGKGAPLHF. CDR3 DNA sequence: TGCGCCAGCAGTGATGGCAAAGGGGCACCCCTCCACTTT.

In DNA form, the CDR3 reads TGTGCCAGCAGCCCGGGGTGGGGGGAGTACCAAGAGACCCAGTACTTC. It codes for CASSPGWGEYQETQYF. V usage is TRBV5-6 and J usage is TRBJ2-5; D might be TRBD2 (6 bases). This CDR3 region has 16 residues. The V end was cut by 4 bases, the J end by 0 bases, with 16 bases between. Germline assignment: CDR1 SGHDT and CDR2 YYEEEE.

This clone has a handful of counts. V gene TRBV19 combines with J gene TRBJ1-5; a possible D gene is TRBD1 (6 bases). The CDR3 has 13 amino acids. Germline values: CDR1 LNHDA, CDR2 SQIVND (reference sequence). V lost 6 bases, J lost 7 bases, and 13 bases lay in between. CDR3 in DNA: TGTGCCAGTAGGTCTGCGGGGGCCCAGCCCCAGCATTTT. This codes for CASRSAGAQPQHF.

This clone was seen more than once but under ten times. V usage is TRBV13 and J usage is TRBJ2-3; TRBD2 matches 10 bases. The CDR3 has 16 residues. Germline values: CDR1 PRHDT, CDR2 FYEKMQ (reference sequence). Germline trimming cut 4 bases from V and 2 bases from J; bases unmatched to any gene: 6. The CDR3 sequence: CASSSSLAGLTDTQYF. The CDR3 nucleotides read TGTGCCAGCAGCTCTTCACTAGCGGGGCTCACAGATACGCAGTATTTT.

This clone was seen a few times. The J gene is TRBJ1-2, the V gene TRBV7-8; no clear D gene. Trimming took off 2 bases at V and 2 bases at J, with 6 bases between the two ends. This CDR3 region has 13 residues. Germline V CDR1 and CDR2: SGHVS, FQNEAQ. CDR3: CASSLTVNYGYTF. As DNA, the CDR3 is TGTGCCAGCAGCTTAACAGTGAACTATGGCTACACCTTC. The whole variable domain, filled in from reference TRBV7-8 and TRBJ1-2, reads GAGVSQSPRYKVAKRGQDVALRCDPISGHVSLFWYQQALGQGPEFLTYFQNEAQLDKSGLPSDRFFAERPEGSVSTLKIQRTQQEDSAVYLCASSLTVNYGYTFGSGTRLTVV.

The chain joins TRBV5-1 to TRBJ2-1, with D tentatively TRBD2 (6 bases). The CDR3 length is 17 residues. Trimming took 0 bases from V and 2 from J, leaving 15 bases between them. CDR1 and CDR2 (germline): SGHRS, YFSETQ. CDR3 coding DNA: TGCGCCAGCAGCTTGGGGGCGCGGGGAATAACCTACAATGAGCAGTTCTTC. It specifies CASSLGARGITYNEQFF.

V is TRBV28 and J is TRBJ1-5, with D unresolved. Germline V CDR1 and CDR2: MDHEN, SYDVKM. V was cut by 10 bases and J by 4 bases, with 8 bases left in between. The CDR3 length is 11 residues. Here the CDR3 DNA reads TGTGCCACCCTCAGAAATCAGCCCCAGCATTTT. It yields the protein CATLRNQPQHF.

There are a few counts of this clone. The chain is built from TRBV19 and TRBJ2-7, with D possibly being TRBD2 (6 bases). V was trimmed by 5 bases and J by 7 bases, leaving 18 bases between them. There are 14 residues in the CDR3. The germline V gene has CDR1 LNHDA and CDR2 SQIVND (reference sequence). Here the CDR3 DNA reads TGTGCCAGTAGTGTGTCGGGACTGCCGGGGGAGCAGTACTTC. It codes for CASSVSGLPGEQYF. The full variable domain, completed using reference TRBV19 and TRBJ2-7, is DGGITQSPKYLFRKEGQNVTLSCEQNLNHDAMYWYRQDPGQGLRLIYYSQIVNDFQKGDIAEGYSVSREKKESFPLTVTSAQKNPTAFYLCASSVSGLPGEQYFGPGTRLTVT.

This clone was counted between two and nine times. This chain uses TRBV6-1 with TRBJ2-3; a weak D match, TRBD2 (7 bases). With 7 bases removed from V and 5 bases from J, the gap between germline ends came to 13 bases. The CDR3 has 13 amino acids. Germline CDR1 reads MNHNS; CDR2 reads SASEGT. CDR3 nucleotide sequence: TGTGCCAGCAACGGGGGGCCAGGAGATACGCAGTATTTT. This encodes CASNGGPGDTQYF.

The V call is TRBV7-9, the J call TRBJ1-1; D call uncertain. CDR3 length: 15 amino acids. Germline V gene sequence: CDR1 SEHNR, CDR2 FQNEAQ (reference sequence). V shed 5 bases and J shed 2 bases, with 15 bases lying between them. CDR3 amino acids: CASSLNNFVNTEAFF. CDR3 sequence (DNA): TGTGCCAGCAGCCTTAATAATTTCGTCAACACTGAAGCTTTCTTT.

This clone was counted between two and nine times. The rearrangement links TRBV7-8 to TRBJ1-5; 8 bases match TRBD1. With V trimmed by 4 bases and J by 7 bases, 3 bases remained unmatched. CDR1 is SGHVS, CDR2 FQNEAQ, per germline. The CDR3 extends over 13 amino acids. The CDR3 DNA is TGTGCCAGCAGCTCAGGGGGCCGGCAGCCCCAGCATTTT. This translates into CASSSGGRQPQHF.

The sample holds a few counts of this clone. The rearrangement joins TRBV29-1 to TRBJ2-7; a weak D match, TRBD2 (5 bases). V shed 7 bases and J shed 7 bases, with 20 bases lying between them. The germline CDR1 and CDR2 sequences are SQVTM and ANQGSEA. This CDR3 is built from 13 residues. In DNA form, the CDR3 reads TGCAGCGCCTACTTTACCTCTCCGGGGGAGCAGTACTTC. It yields the protein CSAYFTSPGEQYF.

The J gene is TRBJ2-2, the V gene TRBV7-2, with a possible D match to TRBD2 (6 bases). From germline, CDR1 is SGHTA and CDR2 FQGNSA. The germline V and J ends were trimmed by 1 base and 0 bases, with 9 bases remaining between them. The CDR3 spans 16 residues. The CDR3 reads CASSLVGLPNTGELFF. Written as DNA, the CDR3 is TGTGCCAGCAGCTTAGTGGGACTCCCGAACACCGGGGAGCTGTTTTTT.

This clone was seen a few times. V and J are TRBV6-5 and TRBJ2-3; D is unresolved. Germline V gives CDR1 MNHEY, CDR2 SVGAGI. The CDR3 totals 15 residues. The V and J ends lost 4 bases and 3 bases respectively, with 14 bases between them. CDR3 loop: CASSSTTVITDTQYF. The CDR3, as DNA: TGTGCCAGCAGTTCTACCACGGTCATTACAGATACGCAGTATTTT.

This clone has more than one count but fewer than ten. V gene TRBV6-1 combines with J gene TRBJ1-2; D is uncertain. The CDR3 runs to 13 residues. CDR1 and CDR2 from the germline V gene are MNHNS and SASEGT. V was trimmed by 5 bases and J by 8 bases, leaving 15 bases between them. The CDR3 loop reads CASSFAQAQGYTF. The CDR3 DNA follows: TGTGCCAGCAGTTTTGCCCAGGCGCAGGGCTACACCTTC.

The chain is built from TRBV30 and TRBJ2-1; TRBD1 matches 10 bases. The CDR3 loop spans 14 amino acids. Germline V gene data show CDR1 as GTSNPN and CDR2 as SVGIG (reference sequence). The trim removed 5 bases at V and 6 bases at J, leaving 7 bases unmatched. The CDR3 loop reads CAWRTGGGLNEQFF. The CDR3 DNA sequence: TGTGCCTGGCGGACAGGGGGTGGGCTCAATGAGCAGTTCTTC. Combining the CDR3 with reference TRBV30 and TRBJ2-1 gives the whole variable domain SQTIHQWPATLVQPVGSPLSLECTVEGTSNPNLYWYRQAAGRGLQLLFYSVGIGQISSEVPQNLSASRPQDRQFILSSKKLLLSDSGFYLCAWRTGGGLNEQFFGPGTRLTVL.

This clone has only one observation. The chain couples TRBV6-4 to TRBJ2-3; 9 nucleotides match TRBD2. Germline V lookup: CDR1 MRHNA, CDR2 SNTAGT. V shed 6 bases and J 5 bases; nucleotides not matched to a gene: 9. The CDR3 has 15 amino acids. The CDR3 sequence: CASRPKLAGEDTQYF. The CDR3 coding sequence is TGTGCCAGCAGGCCTAAATTAGCGGGGGAAGATACGCAGTATTTT.